The entry below gives a single TCR beta chain sequence along with its context. This clone was seen once. Its antigen has not been determined. There are no base qualities to consult, and no much larger clone falls within one base. The same CDR3 arises from other DNA sequences in this sample as well. In the prospective study, participants were about 18 to 100 years old, resided in about 25 geographic areas of the United States, and were enrolled through a virtual design. Cohort assignment in the prospective study relied on participant-reported clinical history from a screening survey and a study questionnaire. Each participant in the prospective study had whole blood, serum and a nasopharyngeal or oropharyngeal swab collected by mobile phlebotomists. Over a roughly 2-month period, participants in the prospective study had the option of providing additional blood draws and questionnaires. Prospective study blood samples were shipped either frozen or at room temperature before DNA extraction.

The data stem from a study of blood T cell repertoires in COVID-19 (dated by TCRdb to the early 2020s). The study in broad terms: Collaborator samples came from the United States, Italy and Spain and covered acute and convalescent phases of COVID-19. The material from the prospective study consisted of cDNA or gDNA derived from T cells, B-cell-depleted T cells, or PBMCs. The repertoires were made available in a free public database intended to serve as a resource for research on the immune response to SARS-CoV-2. The sample metadata nearly always contained a de-identified subject ID, COVID-19 status, age in years and sex. Deeply sampled blood TCRbeta repertoires from subjects exposed to, actively infected with, or recovered from COVID-19 were included in the dataset. Samples were obtained from the ongoing ImmuneRACE study (first 160 participants) and from over 1,000 subjects provided by 6 global collaborators. Where available, HLA class I and class II types were taken from metadata supplied by the sample provider and were not determined by assay-based typing. Findings and caveats that apply to the study as a whole: The amount of clinical and demographic metadata varied by source and participant and was provided uncurated.

A distance of 7 bases separates the germline ends of V and J, which lose 1 base and 3 bases respectively. There are 15 amino acids in the CDR3, from cysteine to phenylalanine inclusive. The DNA shown is the 45-base CDR3, in frame from base 1. CDR1 and CDR2 are read off the germline V gene (reference sequence) as LGHDT and YNNKEL. TCRbeta CDR3 regions were amplified from genomic DNA using the immunoSEQ Assay, a bias-controlled multiplex PCR. As for the original processing: Within the assay, amplification of reference gene primers was used to estimate how many nucleated cells each sample contained. To quantify the absolute abundance of each unique TCRbeta CDR3 rearrangement, sequence reads were collapsed and filtered. For each sample, productive Simpson clonality was calculated by taking the square root of Simpson's diversity index across productive rearrangements. TCRdb carries this immuneACCESS record with in-frame sequences only. Its versions omit some clonotypes, under half of them owing to an unresolved V gene in the studies checked, with the rest unexplained. V, J and clone size derive from that table, while D and trimming were established from the DNA sequence. For this sample there are approximately 170,000 clones; about 86% appear just once. The ten largest make up less than 4% of the sample.

The sequencing sample was made of PBMCs or T cells enriched from blood (not recorded which). Rearrangement joined TRBV3-1 (or the pseudogene TRBV3-2) to TRBJ1-6; a confident D gene designation cannot be given. The source of this sequence is a woman aged 45-60 years in a cohort exposed to, infected with or recovered from COVID-19 (not recorded which). The DNA reads as follows: TGTGCCAGCAGCCAAGGAGACTTCTATAATTCACCCCTCCACTTT. It is translated as CASSQGDFYNSPLHF.